This T cell receptor (beta chain) was obtained from a study of cytomegalovirus exposure and HLA in healthy donors (dated by TCRdb to the late 2010s). Background for the entire study: An earlier analysis of roughly 500 of the donors reported 250 to 300 Gb of sequence data and some 120 million unique TCR beta sequences from 150 million to 200 million T cells. An early release covering 500 to 750 HLA-typed donors comprised approximately 290 gigabases of sequencing data and roughly 85 million unique TCR sequences. Of the approximately 400 genotyped donors, less than 85% were placed in the genetic ancestry cluster associated with self-reported Caucasian donors. The aim of the study was to test whether cataloging public T cell receptors could identify signatures of past pathogen exposure. Using immunosequencing, the study profiled T cell repertoires from about 610 subjects and related those repertoires to cytomegalovirus serostatus. Along with the roughly 670-subject first cohort, a separate validation cohort of some 130 different subjects was used. To predict cytomegalovirus infection status, the study combined high-throughput TCR immunosequencing, statistical association of individual TCRs with disease status, and machine learning. To study patterns of TCR occurrence, a later analysis re-analyzed previously published TCR beta repertoires from under 750 donors and added high-resolution HLA genotyping. In the later analysis, no new phenotypic data were used to find candidate immune exposures; instead, reliance was placed on TCR beta sequences and their occurrence across donors. An earlier analysis of 587 of the donors used high-throughput TCR beta sequencing to judge whether each TCR beta V gene segment behaved as functional or pseudogenic. Donor age, sex, ethnicity and CMV serostatus were collected together with the repertoire data. Genome-wide SNP genotypes for about three fifths of the roughly 670 donors were used in a later genetic analysis, which treated that subset as a discovery cohort. Every discovery cohort repertoire had been produced on one sequencing platform. Class I and class II HLA loci were covered by the typing at four-digit resolution. Typing coverage varied by locus: about 629-640 donors for A, B, C, DRB1 and DQB1; under 550 for DQA1; over 600 for DPA1; approximately 470 for DPB1. Because of strong linkage in the cohort, 5 or 6 DR-DQ haplotypes were treated as single units for association and clustering. On average, around 200,000 unique TCR beta nucleotide sequences were sequenced per donor among a few hundred genotyped donors of the cohort, with around 19% of those sequences being non-productive. The study at large found these results: A later analysis found that TCR association rates varied across HLA loci, with DRB1 alleles showing the most associated TCRs and HLA-C alleles the fewest. Across donors, most TCR sequences were observed very rarely, whereas some public TCRs were present in many individuals. The authors suggested that the approach could potentially be extended to other disease states and immunological phenotypes. Roughly uniform sequencing depth across donors was assumed in presence/absence analyses, although this assumption may not hold. Assigning TCR associations to individual alleles was difficult when HLA alleles, especially DR and DQ, strongly co-occurred. In an earlier analysis of 587 of the donors, most TCR beta V segments appeared in productive rearrangements about 87% or about 30% of the time, broadly matching IMGT annotations. In a later analysis, around 17,000 TCR beta sequences were associated with specific HLA alleles at a false discovery rate of 0.05. According to a later analysis, parvovirus B19, influenza, CMV and Epstein-Barr virus appeared linked to several top co-occurrence clusters. In this cohort, only TCR beta chains were sequenced, and detectable features were limited by the absence of alpha or paired-chain data. According to a later analysis, most CMV-associated TCR beta chains appeared to be HLA-restricted, and the HLA associations seemed to be driven largely by CMV exposure. Some IMGT-functional V segments, including TRBV6-2 and TRBV6-3, could not be told apart with the 87-base-pair reads, so those segments were excluded. Correlated functional status among segregating V segments might reflect linkage disequilibrium, but an unknown experimental factor could not be ruled out. Immune exposure information for the cohort was limited to CMV serostatus. A later genetic analysis associated a missense DCLRE1C variant with V-gene and J-gene trimming of TCR beta chains, and an independent cohort replicated the association. Because counts were too low, fewer than 20 rarely observed V segments, including chromosome 9 orphons, were excluded from the earlier analysis of around 590 of the donors. In both the original and validation cohorts, the classifier was reported to diagnose cytomegalovirus status with high specificity and sensitivity. A later genetic analysis reported fewer N-insertions in productive TCRs among donors in an Asian-associated ancestry cluster than the roughly 700-donor mean. In a later analysis, HLA-associated TCR beta chains were found to be more clonally expanded and to have lower generation probabilities than equally common non-associated chains. A few of the identified cytomegalovirus-associated TCR beta chains were confirmed in vitro to be specific for cytomegalovirus antigens. Because HLA typing was unavailable for some donors at each locus, only the typed subset was used in association tests. A further reported finding was that TCR beta sequences accurately predicted the HLA-A and HLA-B alleles for most subjects in the first cohort. The sequencing pipeline was judged likely to have produced a cluster of highly shared sequence variants as a technical artifact. The study listed 150 to 200 TCR beta chains as associated with cytomegalovirus.

The cohort was made up of roughly 670 healthy bone marrow donors. All cohort members were sampled while nominally healthy, although unrecorded immune exposures were likely present. The donor was CMV seronegative and belonged to the group of approximately 320 seronegative cohort members. A peripheral blood sample was collected from each donor, and TCR beta sequencing was performed on peripheral blood mononuclear cells. The Qiagen DNeasy Blood Extraction Kit was used to extract genomic DNA from the blood cell samples. With respect to this clone: Its antigen specificity is not known. Base qualities are not recorded, but no much larger clone differs from it by a single base.

The protocol used for the library was the immunoSEQ multiplex PCR assay. The multiplex PCR relied on a mix of 60 forward primers for TCR Vbeta segments and 13 reverse primers for TCR Jbeta segments. A multiplex PCR assay on genomic DNA amplified the CDR3 region of rearranged TCR beta genes. On the Illumina HiSeq System, the amplified TCR beta libraries were sequenced as 87-base-pair reads. The authors processed their data as follows. A later analysis tallied around 87 million unique TCR beta chains across the 666 repertoires, and about 10 million of those chains were shared by two or more donors. A nearest-neighbor algorithm error-corrected the raw reads and collapsed the reads into unique sequences, merging closely related sequences to remove PCR and sequencing errors. CDR3 sequences were aligned to IMGT reference sequences to assign V, D and J gene segments. Each retained sequence needed at least a six-nucleotide match to both a V gene segment and a J gene segment. A rearrangement counted as productive if the CDR3 had no stop codons and remained in frame with V and J, and every other rearrangement counted as non-productive. CDR3 was defined by IMGT convention, running from the second conserved V-encoded cysteine to the conserved J-encoded phenylalanine. The earlier analysis of 550 to 650 of the donors excluded any sequence lacking an unambiguous match to a single V gene segment. In an earlier analysis of about 590 of the donors, a V segment was called functional when productive rearrangements were above 56.7%, and segregating when the standard deviation between donors exceeded 5%. A statistical classification framework was developed to diagnose cytomegalovirus status using the catalog of TCR beta chain sequences. V and J gene assignment, in a later analysis, came from comparing TCR nucleotide sequences with IMGT/GENE-DB human TR gene sequences. A later analysis assigned CDR3 sequences and most-parsimonious VDJ recombination scenarios with the TCRdist pipeline. In a later analysis, every TCR beta chain was defined by the combination of its CDR3 amino acid sequence and its V-gene family, and reads without a unique V-gene family were dropped. A later analysis removed 550 to 650 highly shared, low-generation-probability nucleotide sequences to deal with suspected cross-contamination and a sequencing artifact. A later analysis calculated a clonal expansion index for each public chain from normalized within-repertoire ranks of inferred template counts. In a later analysis, generation probabilities were computed using a VDJ recombination model fitted to out-of-frame rearrangements, and the results were checked against IGoR. In a later analysis, hypergeometric tests were used to score TCR-TCR, TCR-HLA and TCR-CMV co-occurrence, with a repertoire-size bias correction applied to TCR pairs. False discovery rates were estimated in a later analysis by permuting HLA or CMV assignments 20 times. A later analysis grouped co-occurring TCRs with DBSCAN, adding TCRdist sequence similarity when clustering within HLA-allele-positive subsets. For co-occurrence clustering, repertoires with fewer than 30,000 or more than 120,000 public chains were excluded, along with roughly 5 repertoires with anomalous nucleotide sharing. TCRdb re-hosts the immuneACCESS table, in-frame sequences only. Its copies lack some clones; in the studies checked, an unresolved V gene accounts for under half of them, and the cause for the rest is not known. That table is the source of V, J and clone size, and D and trimming were worked out from the DNA. This sample has 150,000 or so clones in its table, and 75% to 80% of those were observed once. The top ten constitute 0.5% to 0.85% of the sample.

The CDR3 contains 12 residues, cysteine and phenylalanine counted. Only CDR3 DNA is held: 36 bases, read in frame from base 1. Relative to germline, V is 7 bases shorter and J is 5 bases shorter, with 11 bases between their ends. CDR1 is given as SNHLY and CDR2 as FYNNEI, both from the germline V gene. This chain joins TRBV2 to TRBJ2-5; the D gene is possibly TRBD2, with 5 bases matching. The source material was PBMCs. The TCR originated in a male donor in good health and CMV-seronegative. The nucleotide sequence reads TGTGCCAGCAACCGACGCGGGGAGACCCAGTACTTC. The translation is CASNRRGETQYF. The full variable domain, completed from the reference TRBV2 and TRBJ2-5 proteins outside the CDR3, reads EPEVTQTPSHQVTQMGQEVILRCVPISNHLYFYWYRQILGQKVEFLVSFYNNEISEKSEIFDDQFSVERPDGSNFTLKIRSTKLEDSAMYFCASNRRGETQYFGPGTRLLVL.